The source of this T cell receptor beta chain is a study of cytomegalovirus exposure and HLA in healthy donors. Broader study findings: A later analysis linked a missense DCLRE1C variant to TCR beta V- and J-gene trimming. In an earlier analysis, productive rearrangement rates for most beta V segments clustered near 87% or 30%.

This clone turned up a few times. As yet, its antigen is unknown. PCR involved 60 Vbeta and 13 Jbeta primers. Assay: immunoSEQ multiplex PCR; the TCRdb copy retains only in-frame clones and omits some. The table has around 210,000 clones, roughly 73% seen once. Donors consisted of healthy bone marrow donors. The V gene's germline CDR1 is SGDLS and CDR2 YYNGEE. After removal of 0 bases from V and 4 bases from J, the junction contained 6 bases not matched to a gene. This CDR3 spans 15 amino acids. The clonotype originates from a boy aged 10-17 years in good health and CMV-seronegative. The sequenced sample consisted of PBMCs. V is TRBV9 and J is TRBJ1-2; 7 bases are shared with TRBD1. The CDR3 nucleotides read TGTGCCAGCAGCGTAGATAAGGGGGCTATCTATGGCTACACCTTC. Encoded protein: CASSVDKGAIYGYTF. Full variable domain (missing parts from reference TRBV9 and TRBJ1-2): DSGVTQTPKHLITATGQRVTLRCSPRSGDLSVYWYQQSLDQGLQFLIQYYNGEERAKGNILERFSAQQFPDLHSELNLSSLELGDSALYFCASSVDKGAIYGYTFGSGTRLTVV.